This T cell receptor (beta chain) appears in the sequencing data of a study of neurological immune-mediated disorders. Each CDR3 protein is one row after TCRdb ran MiXCR on the 5' RACE reads. This table has tens of thousands of distinct CDR3 sequences, 4% to 5.5% appearing once. Whole-study results and caveats: None of the CDR3 amino acid sequences found in expanded clones was shared across subjects. This suggests that the TCR-beta repertoires were private in all groups. Clinical features showed no association with the multiple sclerosis repertoire cluster, and MRI features showed none either.

This CDR3 comprises 15 residues. Trimming shortened V by 3 bases and J by 2 bases, and 11 bases separated the two germline ends. From germline, CDR1 is KGHSH and CDR2 LQKENI. This clonotype came up a few times. Its antigen is unidentified. The chain combines TRBV18 with TRBJ2-1; tentatively, D is TRBD2 (6 bases). The specimen was PBMCs. The TCR comes from a woman in her fifties or sixties with multiple sclerosis. The CDR3 loop is CASSPEGGAYNEQFF. The CDR3 DNA sequence: TGTGCCAGCTCACCGGAAGGAGGGGCCTACAATGAGCAGTTCTTC.